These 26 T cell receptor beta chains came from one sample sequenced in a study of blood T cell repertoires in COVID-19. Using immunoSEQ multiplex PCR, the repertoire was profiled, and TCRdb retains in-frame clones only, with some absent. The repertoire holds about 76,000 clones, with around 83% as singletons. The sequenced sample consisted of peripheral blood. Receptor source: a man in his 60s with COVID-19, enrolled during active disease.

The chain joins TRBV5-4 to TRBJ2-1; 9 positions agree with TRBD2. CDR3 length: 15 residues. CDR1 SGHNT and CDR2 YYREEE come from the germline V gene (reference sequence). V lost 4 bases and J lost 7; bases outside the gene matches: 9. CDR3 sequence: CASSGKRGDENEQFF. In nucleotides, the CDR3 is TGTGCCAGCAGCGGGAAGCGGGGGGATGAGAATGAGCAGTTCTTC.

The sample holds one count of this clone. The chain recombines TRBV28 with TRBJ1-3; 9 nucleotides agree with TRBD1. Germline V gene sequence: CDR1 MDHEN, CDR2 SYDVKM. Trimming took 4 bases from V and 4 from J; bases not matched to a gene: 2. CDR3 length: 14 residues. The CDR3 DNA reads TGTGCCAGCAGTTCCGGGACAGGGGGAAACACCATATATTTT. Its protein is CASSSGTGGNTIYF.

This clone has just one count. The CDR3 DNA reads as TGTGCCAGCAGTGAAATGGGCGGAGGGACCCAGTACTTC. Protein product: CASSEMGGGTQYF. The chain has TRBV6-1 and TRBJ2-5; a possible D gene is TRBD2 (5 bases). V dropped 2 bases and J dropped 7 bases, with 11 bases sitting between them. CDR3 length equals 13 residues. CDR1 is MNHNS and CDR2 is SASEGT in the germline V gene.

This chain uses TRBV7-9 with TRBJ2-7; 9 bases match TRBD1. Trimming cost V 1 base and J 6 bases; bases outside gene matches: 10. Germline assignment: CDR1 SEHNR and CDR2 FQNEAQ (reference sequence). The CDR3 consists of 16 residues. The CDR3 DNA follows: TGTGCCAGCAGCTTAGGGGCCGGGACAGGGTTAGGCGAGCAGTACTTC. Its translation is CASSLGAGTGLGEQYF.

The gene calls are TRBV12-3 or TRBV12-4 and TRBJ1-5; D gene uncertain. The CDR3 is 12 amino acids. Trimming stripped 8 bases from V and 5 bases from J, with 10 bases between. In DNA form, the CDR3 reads TGTGCCAGCGCGTTGGTGGATCAGCCCCAGCATTTT. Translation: CASALVDQPQHF.

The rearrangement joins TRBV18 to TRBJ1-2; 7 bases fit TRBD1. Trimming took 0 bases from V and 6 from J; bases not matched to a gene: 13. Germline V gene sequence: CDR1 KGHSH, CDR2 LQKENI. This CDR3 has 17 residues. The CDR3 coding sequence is TGTGCCAGCTCACCACCGACAGGGACGATAGATTTGAATGGCTACACCTTC. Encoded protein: CASSPPTGTIDLNGYTF.

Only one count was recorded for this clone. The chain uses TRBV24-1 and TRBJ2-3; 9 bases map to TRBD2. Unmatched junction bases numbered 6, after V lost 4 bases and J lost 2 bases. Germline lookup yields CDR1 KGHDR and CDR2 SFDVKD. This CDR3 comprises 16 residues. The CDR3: CATSEGTSINTDTQYF. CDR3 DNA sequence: TGTGCCACCAGTGAAGGGACTAGCATAAACACAGATACGCAGTATTTT.

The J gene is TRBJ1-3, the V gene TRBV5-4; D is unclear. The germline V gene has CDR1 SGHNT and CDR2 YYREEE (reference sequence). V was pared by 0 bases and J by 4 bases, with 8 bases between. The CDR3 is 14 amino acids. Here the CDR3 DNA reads TGTGCCAGCAGCTTGGACCCGGTGGGAAACACCATATATTTT. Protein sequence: CASSLDPVGNTIYF. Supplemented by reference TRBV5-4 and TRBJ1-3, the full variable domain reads ETGVTQSPTHLIKTRGQQVTLRCSSQSGHNTVSWYQQALGQGPQFIFQYYREEENGRGNFPPRFSGLQFPNYSSELNVNALELDDSALYLCASSLDPVGNTIYFGEGSWLTVV.

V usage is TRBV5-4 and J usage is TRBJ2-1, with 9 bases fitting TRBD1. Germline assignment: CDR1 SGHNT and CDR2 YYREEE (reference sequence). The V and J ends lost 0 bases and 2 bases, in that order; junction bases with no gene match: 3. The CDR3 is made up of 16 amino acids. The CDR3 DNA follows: TGTGCCAGCAGCTTGGGACAGGGGGTCCCCTACAATGAGCAGTTCTTC. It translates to CASSLGQGVPYNEQFF.

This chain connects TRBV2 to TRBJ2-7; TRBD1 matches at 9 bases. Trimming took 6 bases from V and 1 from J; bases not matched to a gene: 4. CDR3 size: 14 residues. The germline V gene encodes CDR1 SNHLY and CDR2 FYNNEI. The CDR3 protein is CASRAGTGSYEQYF. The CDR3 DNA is TGTGCCAGCAGAGCCGGGACAGGGTCCTACGAGCAGTACTTC.

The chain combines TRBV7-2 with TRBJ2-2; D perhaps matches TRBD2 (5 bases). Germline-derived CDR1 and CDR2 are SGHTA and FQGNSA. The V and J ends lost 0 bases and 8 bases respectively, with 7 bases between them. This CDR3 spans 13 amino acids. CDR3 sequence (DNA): TGTGCCAGCAGCTTAGCGCGGGTAGGGGAGCTGTTTTTT. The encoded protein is CASSLARVGELFF.

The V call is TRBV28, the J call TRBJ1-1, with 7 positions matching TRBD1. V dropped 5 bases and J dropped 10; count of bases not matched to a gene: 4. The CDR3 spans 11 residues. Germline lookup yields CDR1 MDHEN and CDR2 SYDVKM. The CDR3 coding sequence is TGTGCCAGCAGTCGACAGGGTTCAGCTTTCTTT. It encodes CASSRQGSAFF.

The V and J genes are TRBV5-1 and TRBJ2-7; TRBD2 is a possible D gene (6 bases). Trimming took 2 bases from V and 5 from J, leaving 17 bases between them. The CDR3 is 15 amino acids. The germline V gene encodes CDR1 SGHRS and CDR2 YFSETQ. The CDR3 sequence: CASSFDEGGGDEQYF. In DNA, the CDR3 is TGCGCCAGCAGCTTCGATGAGGGAGGCGGGGACGAGCAGTACTTC.

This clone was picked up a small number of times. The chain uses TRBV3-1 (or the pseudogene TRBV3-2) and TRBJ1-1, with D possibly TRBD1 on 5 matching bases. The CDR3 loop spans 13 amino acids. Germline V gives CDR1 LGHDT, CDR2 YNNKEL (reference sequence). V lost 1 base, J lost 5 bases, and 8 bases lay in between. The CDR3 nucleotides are TGTGCCAGCAGCCAAGGCAGGGAAACTGAAGCTTTCTTT. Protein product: CASSQGRETEAFF.

The chain's CDR3 is CASSSPGYQETQYF. For the CDR3, the DNA is TGTGCCAGCAGCTCCCCAGGGTACCAAGAGACCCAGTACTTC. This rearrangement joins TRBV5-4 to TRBJ2-5; D may be TRBD1 (5 bases). CDR1 is SGHNT and CDR2 is YYREEE in the germline V gene (reference sequence). The V and J ends lost 3 bases and 0 bases respectively, with 9 bases between them. This CDR3 has 14 amino acids. The full variable domain, its missing parts supplied by reference TRBV5-4 and TRBJ2-5, is ETGVTQSPTHLIKTRGQQVTLRCSSQSGHNTVSWYQQALGQGPQFIFQYYREEENGRGNFPPRFSGLQFPNYSSELNVNALELDDSALYLCASSSPGYQETQYFGPGTRLLVL.

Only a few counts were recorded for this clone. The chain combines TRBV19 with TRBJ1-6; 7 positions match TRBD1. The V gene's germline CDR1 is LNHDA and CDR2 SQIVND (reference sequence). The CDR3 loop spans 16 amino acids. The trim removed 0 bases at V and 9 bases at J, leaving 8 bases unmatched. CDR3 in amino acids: CASSIDPTGSRSPLHF. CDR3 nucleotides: TGTGCCAGTAGTATAGACCCGACAGGGTCGCGTTCACCCCTCCACTTT.

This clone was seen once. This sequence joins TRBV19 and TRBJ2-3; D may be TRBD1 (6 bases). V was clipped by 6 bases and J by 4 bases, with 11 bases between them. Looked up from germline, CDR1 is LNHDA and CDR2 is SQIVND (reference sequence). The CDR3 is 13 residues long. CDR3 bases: TGTGCCAGTAGCGAACAGGGCTCAGATACGCAGTATTTT. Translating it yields CASSEQGSDTQYF.

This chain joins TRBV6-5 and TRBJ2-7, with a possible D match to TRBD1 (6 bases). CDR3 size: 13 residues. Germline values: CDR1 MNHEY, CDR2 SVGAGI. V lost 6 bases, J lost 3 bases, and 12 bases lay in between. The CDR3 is CASSPGVGYEQYF. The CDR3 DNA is TGTGCCAGCAGCCCAGGGGTAGGCTACGAGCAGTACTTC.

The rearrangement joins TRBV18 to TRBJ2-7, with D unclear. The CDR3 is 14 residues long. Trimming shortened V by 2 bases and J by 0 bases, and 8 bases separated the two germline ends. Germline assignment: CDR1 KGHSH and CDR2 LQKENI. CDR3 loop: CASSPGPSSYEQYF. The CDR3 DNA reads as TGTGCCAGCTCACCAGGGCCAAGCTCCTACGAGCAGTACTTC.

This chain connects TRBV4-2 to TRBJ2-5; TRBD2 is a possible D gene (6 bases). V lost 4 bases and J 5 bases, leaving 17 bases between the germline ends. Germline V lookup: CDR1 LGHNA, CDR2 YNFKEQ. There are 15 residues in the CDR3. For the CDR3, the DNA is TGTGCCAGCAGCCTGGGACTTTATTCGGCGGAGACCCAGTACTTC. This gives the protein CASSLGLYSAETQYF.

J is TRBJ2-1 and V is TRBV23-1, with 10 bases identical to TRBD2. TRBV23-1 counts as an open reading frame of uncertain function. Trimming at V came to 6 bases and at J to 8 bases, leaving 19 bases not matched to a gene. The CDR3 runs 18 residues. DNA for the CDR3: TGCGCCAGCAGCCCTGTACCAGGGAAAGCGGGAGGGCCGCATGAGCAGTTCTTC. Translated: CASSPVPGKAGGPHEQFF.

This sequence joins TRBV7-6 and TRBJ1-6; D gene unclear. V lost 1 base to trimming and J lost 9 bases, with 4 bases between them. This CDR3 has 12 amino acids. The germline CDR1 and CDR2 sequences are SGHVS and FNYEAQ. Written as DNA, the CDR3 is TGTGCCAGCAGCTTAGATCTTTCACCCCTCCACTTT. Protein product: CASSLDLSPLHF.

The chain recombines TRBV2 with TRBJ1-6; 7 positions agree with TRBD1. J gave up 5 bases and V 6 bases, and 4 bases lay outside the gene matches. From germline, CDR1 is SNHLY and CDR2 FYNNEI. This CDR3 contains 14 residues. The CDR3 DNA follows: TGTGCCAGCAGACGCGGACAGGATAATTCACCCCTCCACTTT. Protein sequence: CASRRGQDNSPLHF.

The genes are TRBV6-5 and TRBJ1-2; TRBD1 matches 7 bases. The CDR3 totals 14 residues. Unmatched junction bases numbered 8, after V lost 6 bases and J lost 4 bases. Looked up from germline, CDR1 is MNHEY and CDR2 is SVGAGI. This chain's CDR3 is CASRSTGTVYGYTF. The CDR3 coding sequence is TGTGCCAGCAGATCGACAGGGACGGTCTATGGCTACACCTTC.

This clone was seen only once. The CDR3 spells CASSQELPASFFTGELFF. For the CDR3, the DNA is TGTGCCAGCAGCCAAGAACTACCAGCCTCATTTTTCACCGGGGAGCTGTTTTTT. The chain employs TRBV3-1 (or the pseudogene TRBV3-2) and TRBJ2-2; no clear D gene. This CDR3 region has 18 residues. Trimming left V 0 bases short and J 4 bases short, with 18 bases between. Germline CDR1 is LGHDT and CDR2 is YNNKEL (reference sequence).

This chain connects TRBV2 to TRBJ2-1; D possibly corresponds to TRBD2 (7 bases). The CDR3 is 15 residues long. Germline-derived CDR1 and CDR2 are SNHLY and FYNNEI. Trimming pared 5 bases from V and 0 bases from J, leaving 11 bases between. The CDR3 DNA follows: TGTGCCAGCAGTCGGGGGGCCGGCTCCTACAATGAGCAGTTCTTC. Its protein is CASSRGAGSYNEQFF.